These T cell receptor beta chains were read from a single sample in a study of blood T cell repertoires in COVID-19. Clones were sequenced by immunoSEQ multiplex PCR, and TCRdb holds only the in-frame ones, with some missing. The profile covers about 200,000 clones, with just under 85% appearing a single time and approximately 16% taken by the ten largest. The sequenced sample consisted of PBMCs or T cells enriched from blood (not recorded which). These receptors all stem from a man aged 40-55 years who had recovered from COVID-19. CDR3s include the opening cysteine and the closing phenylalanine or tryptophan. The order of the fields is CDR3 DNA, CDR3 protein, D gene, clone size, J gene, V gene. The D gene is left open where the match is weak. Clone size is stated in some rows and not others, as once, few, many or a class when expanded.

TGTGCCAGCAGCCAAGCAGCGGGAGGGATCCAAGAGACCCAGTACTTC	CASSQAAGGIQETQYF	TRBD2	few	TRBJ2-5	TRBV4-2
TGCAGTGCTAGTTGGCAGATGTTAAGCTCCTACAATGAGCAGTTCTTC	CSASWQMLSSYNEQFF	.	.	TRBJ2-1	TRBV20-1
TGTGCCAGCAGACTGCGGACAGCCTTGGGGGGCTACACCTTC	CASRLRTALGGYTF	.	.	TRBJ1-2	TRBV5-4
TGTGCCAGCAGCCGCACATCATCACAAGAGACCCAGTACTTC	CASSRTSSQETQYF	.	.	TRBJ2-5	TRBV28
TGTGCCAGCAGTTCAACTAGCGGGAGGCCCTCAGATACGCAGTATTTT	CASSSTSGRPSDTQYF	TRBD2	.	TRBJ2-3	TRBV5-4
TGTGCCAGCAGCGTAACGACTAGCGGGAGAGGAACAGATACGCAGTATTTT	CASSVTTSGRGTDTQYF	TRBD2	.	TRBJ2-3	TRBV11-2
TGTGCCAGCGGGCGGGATGAGCAGTTCTTC	CASGRDEQFF	.	.	TRBJ2-1	TRBV9
TGTGCCAGCAGCCAGACAAATACAAGGGGCTATGGCTACACCTTC	CASSQTNTRGYGYTF	.	.	TRBJ1-2	TRBV5-8
TGTGCCACCAGTGACCCTACAGTATCTGGGGCCAACGTCCTGACTTTC	CATSDPTVSGANVLTF	.	.	TRBJ2-6	TRBV24-1
TGCGCCAGCAGCGAGTCAACAGGGAAGGGTGGCTACACCTTC	CASSESTGKGGYTF	.	.	TRBJ1-2	TRBV5-1
TGCGCCAGCAGCCGCGGGACGGCAGGGAGCTCCTACAATGAGCAGTTCTTC	CASSRGTAGSSYNEQFF	.	.	TRBJ2-1	TRBV4-1
TGTGCCAGCAAGGACCGGGCGGGAGATCAGCCCCAGCATTTT	CASKDRAGDQPQHF	.	.	TRBJ1-5	TRBV27
TGCGCCAGCAGCTTGGAGGGTCAGGGAGGGAATTCACCCCTCCACTTT	CASSLEGQGGNSPLHF	.	.	TRBJ1-6	TRBV5-1
TGTGCCAGCAGTCGTACAGGGGTCTCTGGAAACACCATATATTTT	CASSRTGVSGNTIYF	TRBD1	.	TRBJ1-3	TRBV2
TGTGCCAGCAGCCTCAACAGGGGATGGAATGAGCAGTTCTTC	CASSLNRGWNEQFF	TRBD1	.	TRBJ2-1	TRBV6-5
TGTGCCAGCAGCTGGGTGGGACAGATAAATTCACCCCTCCACTTT	CASSWVGQINSPLHF	TRBD1	few	TRBJ1-6	TRBV27
TGTGCCAGCAGCGTACGTGAGGGCGAGCAGTACTTC	CASSVREGEQYF	.	.	TRBJ2-7	TRBV9
TGTGCCAGCACTGTTCAGGGCAAGGGCACTGAAGCTTTCTTT	CASTVQGKGTEAFF	.	.	TRBJ1-1	TRBV18
TGTGCCAGCAGCGTAGCTGGGGACTGGGTCTATGGCTACACCTTC	CASSVAGDWVYGYTF	.	.	TRBJ1-2	TRBV9
TGTGCCAGCAGCTTAGCGCGGGGCCGTTACTACGAGCAGTACTTC	CASSLARGRYYEQYF	.	.	TRBJ2-7	TRBV7-2
TGTGCCAGTTCTAGAGAGGATGGCTACACCTTC	CASSREDGYTF	.	.	TRBJ1-2	TRBV19
TGCGCCAGCAGCCAAGAACCCCAAGGCGAGGGGAGGGCAGATACGCAGTATTTT	CASSQEPQGEGRADTQYF	TRBD2	.	TRBJ2-3	TRBV4-3
TGTGCCACCAGCGGACAGTGGTCCACAGATACGCAGTATTTT	CATSGQWSTDTQYF	.	.	TRBJ2-3	TRBV24-1
TGCGCCAGCAGCTTGGTCGGAGAAGAGACCCAGTACTTC	CASSLVGEETQYF	.	.	TRBJ2-5	TRBV5-1
TGTGCCAGCAGGAGCTCCTATAATTCACCCCTCCACTTT	CASRSSYNSPLHF	.	.	TRBJ1-6	TRBV14
TGTGCCAGCAGTTTGGCGGGAGGAGAGACCCAGTACTTC	CASSLAGGETQYF	TRBD2	.	TRBJ2-5	TRBV27
TGTGCCTGGAGTCAGGGGTCACGGAATCAGCCCCAGCATTTT	CAWSQGSRNQPQHF	.	.	TRBJ1-5	TRBV30
TGTGCCAGTAGTAGGGACATAGCCTACGAGCAGTACTTC	CASSRDIAYEQYF	.	.	TRBJ2-7	TRBV19
TGTGCCAGCAGCGTAAGAGAGGGAACTAGCACAGATACGCAGTATTTT	CASSVREGTSTDTQYF	.	.	TRBJ2-3	TRBV9
TGCGCCAGCAGCCAAGGGATGGCGGCGGGATTGACCGAGCAGTACTTC	CASSQGMAAGLTEQYF	.	few	TRBJ2-7	TRBV4-1
TGTGCCACCAGTGAGAAAGAGGGGCTAGCGGGAGCGGGTGAGCAGTTCTTC	CATSEKEGLAGAGEQFF	TRBD2	.	TRBJ2-1	TRBV24-1
TGTGCCAGCAGTGACTTGACTAGCTACCGGGAGACCCAGTACTTC	CASSDLTSYRETQYF	TRBD2	few	TRBJ2-5	TRBV2
TGTGCCAGCAGCTCCCGAATGGACAGGGGTTACGAGCAGTACTTC	CASSSRMDRGYEQYF	TRBD1	few	TRBJ2-7	TRBV11-2
TGTGCCACCAGTGATTTCTCGAGGCAGGGAACAGATACGCAGTATTTT	CATSDFSRQGTDTQYF	.	.	TRBJ2-3	TRBV24-1
TGTGCCAGCAGTACTAGCGTGAAACTTTACGAGCAGTACTTC	CASSTSVKLYEQYF	TRBD2	.	TRBJ2-7	TRBV6-6
TGTGCCAGCAGCACCGGGACAGGGGGTTCCTATGGCTACACCTTC	CASSTGTGGSYGYTF	TRBD1	.	TRBJ1-2	TRBV7-9
TGTGCCAGCAGTTTTCCGGGATCTGAAGCTTTCTTT	CASSFPGSEAFF	.	few	TRBJ1-1	TRBV27
TGTGCCAGCAGCCAAGAAAAAGGGGGCTGGTTAGGCTACACCTTC	CASSQEKGGWLGYTF	TRBD1	.	TRBJ1-2	TRBV3-1/TRBV3-2
TGCGCCAGCAGCCAAGATAGCCATCAGCCCCAGCATTTT	CASSQDSHQPQHF	.	few	TRBJ1-5	TRBV4-3
TGTGCCAGCAGTTTCCGGACTAGCGGGAGAAGGGCATACAATGAGCAGTTCTTC	CASSFRTSGRRAYNEQFF	TRBD2	once	TRBJ2-1	TRBV28
TGTGCCAGCAGCCAAGGACAAACTGAAGCTTTCTTT	CASSQGQTEAFF	.	.	TRBJ1-1	TRBV14
TGTGCCAGCAGCTGGAGACAGAAGCCTTACGAGCAGTACTTC	CASSWRQKPYEQYF	.	.	TRBJ2-7	TRBV7-8
TGCGCCAGCAGCACAACAGGGGCCTGGGGGGAGACCCAGTACTTC	CASSTTGAWGETQYF	TRBD1	once	TRBJ2-5	TRBV5-1
TGTGCCAGCAGCTGGGACAGAAAGAACACTGAAGCTTTCTTT	CASSWDRKNTEAFF	TRBD1	.	TRBJ1-1	TRBV6-5
TGCGCCAGCAGCTTAGGGACAGGGGTCGGTTCACCCCTCCACTTT	CASSLGTGVGSPLHF	TRBD1	few	TRBJ1-6	TRBV5-1
TGTGCCAGCAGCCAAGATCACTCCTACGAGCAGTACTTC	CASSQDHSYEQYF	.	.	TRBJ2-7	TRBV3-1/TRBV3-2
TGTGCCAGCAGTTTATGGACAGACAACACCGGGGAGCTGTTTTTT	CASSLWTDNTGELFF	.	.	TRBJ2-2	TRBV28
TGTGCCAGCAGTGAGACAGGGGAGACGGCTGGCTACACCTTC	CASSETGETAGYTF	TRBD1	.	TRBJ1-2	TRBV6-1
TGTGCCAGCAGTTTTCGGGGGACTACGCAGTATTTT	CASSFRGTTQYF	.	.	TRBJ2-3	TRBV27
TGTGCCAGCAGCCCCCAGGGCGTTGGAAACACCATATATTTT	CASSPQGVGNTIYF	.	.	TRBJ1-3	TRBV7-3
TGTGCCAGCAGCTCCGCTCTAGGGGCCTACAATGAGCAGTTCTTC	CASSSALGAYNEQFF	.	.	TRBJ2-1	TRBV4-2
TGTGCCTGGAGTGTCGGGTTCAATTCACCCCTCCACTTT	CAWSVGFNSPLHF	.	.	TRBJ1-6	TRBV30
TGTGCCAGCAGCTTTGGAGGGGCGGCAGATACGCAGTATTTT	CASSFGGAADTQYF	.	.	TRBJ2-3	TRBV5-8
TGTGCCAGCAGGAAACAGGGCCGAAACACCATATATTTT	CASRKQGRNTIYF	.	.	TRBJ1-3	TRBV25-1
TGTGCCAGCAGCTTGGGTCCGGAGCCCTACGAGCAGTACTTC	CASSLGPEPYEQYF	.	.	TRBJ2-7	TRBV5-5
TGTGCCAGCAGCTTAGTCGGGAGAGGTCCTCAGGGCTACACCTTC	CASSLVGRGPQGYTF	.	.	TRBJ1-2	TRBV7-9
TGTGCCAGCAGTGAACAGGGTCCCCAAGAGACCCAGTACTTC	CASSEQGPQETQYF	.	once	TRBJ2-5	TRBV2
TGTGCCAGCAGCTTACAGACAGGGGTTGGGCAGCCCCAGCATTTT	CASSLQTGVGQPQHF	TRBD1	.	TRBJ1-5	TRBV7-9
TGTGCCAGCAGTTTGGACAGAAATCAGCCCCAGCATTTT	CASSLDRNQPQHF	.	.	TRBJ1-5	TRBV12-3/TRBV12-4
TGTGCCAGCAGCCGGGTAGCGGGAGGATTCTACGAGCAGTACTTC	CASSRVAGGFYEQYF	TRBD2	.	TRBJ2-7	TRBV3-1/TRBV3-2